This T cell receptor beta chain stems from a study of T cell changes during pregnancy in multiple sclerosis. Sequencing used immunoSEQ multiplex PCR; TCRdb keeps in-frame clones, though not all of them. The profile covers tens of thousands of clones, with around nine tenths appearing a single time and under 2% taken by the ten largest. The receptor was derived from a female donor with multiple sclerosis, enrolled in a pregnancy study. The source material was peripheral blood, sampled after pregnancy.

CDR3 protein: CASSADRGTEAFF. In DNA, the CDR3 is TGTGCCAGCAGTGCCGACAGGGGCACTGAAGCTTTCTTT. V gene TRBV2 combines with J gene TRBJ1-1, with 8 bases fitting TRBD1. The CDR3 is made up of 13 amino acids. CDR1 is SNHLY and CDR2 is FYNNEI in the germline V gene. The V and J ends lost 4 bases and 4 bases, in that order; junction bases with no gene match: 2.